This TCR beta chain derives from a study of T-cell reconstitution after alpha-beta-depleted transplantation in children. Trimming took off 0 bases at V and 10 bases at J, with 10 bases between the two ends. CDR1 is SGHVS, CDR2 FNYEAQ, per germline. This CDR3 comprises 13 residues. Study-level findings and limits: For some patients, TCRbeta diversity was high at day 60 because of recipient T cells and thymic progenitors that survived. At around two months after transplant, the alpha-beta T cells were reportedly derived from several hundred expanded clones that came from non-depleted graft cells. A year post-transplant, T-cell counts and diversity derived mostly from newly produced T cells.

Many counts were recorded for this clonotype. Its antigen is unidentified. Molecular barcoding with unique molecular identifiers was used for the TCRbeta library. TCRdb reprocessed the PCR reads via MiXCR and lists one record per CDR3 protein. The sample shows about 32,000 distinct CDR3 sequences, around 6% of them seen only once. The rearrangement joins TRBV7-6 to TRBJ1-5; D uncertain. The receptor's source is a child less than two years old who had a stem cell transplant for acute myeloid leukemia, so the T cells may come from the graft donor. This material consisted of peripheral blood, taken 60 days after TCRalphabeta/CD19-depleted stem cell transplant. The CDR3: CASSLAARNPQHF. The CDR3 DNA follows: TGTGCCAGCAGCTTAGCGGCTCGGAATCCCCAGCATTTT.